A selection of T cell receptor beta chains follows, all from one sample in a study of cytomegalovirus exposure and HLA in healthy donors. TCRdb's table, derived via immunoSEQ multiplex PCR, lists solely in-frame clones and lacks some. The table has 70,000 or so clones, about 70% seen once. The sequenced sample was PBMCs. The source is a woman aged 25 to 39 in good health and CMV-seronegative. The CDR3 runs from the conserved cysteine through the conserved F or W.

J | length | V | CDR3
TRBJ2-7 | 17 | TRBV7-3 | CASSLGPMGQTTREQYF
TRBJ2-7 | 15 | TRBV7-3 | CASSLGGGGGDEQYF
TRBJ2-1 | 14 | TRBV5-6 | CASSLGLRYNEQFF
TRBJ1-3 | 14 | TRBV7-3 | CASSLAGSGNTIYF
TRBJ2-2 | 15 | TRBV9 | CASSVAGGPTGELFF
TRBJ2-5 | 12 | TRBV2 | CASSSGQETQYF
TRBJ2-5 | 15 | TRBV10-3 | CAISEGGARGETQYF
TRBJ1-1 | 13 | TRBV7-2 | CASGGGMNTEAFF
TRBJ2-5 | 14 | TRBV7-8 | CASSGGGWQETQYF
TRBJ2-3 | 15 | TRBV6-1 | CASSEEGVSGDTQYF
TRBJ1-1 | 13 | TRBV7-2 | CASLGQWNTEAFF
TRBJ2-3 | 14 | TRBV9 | CASSDRQGSDTQYF
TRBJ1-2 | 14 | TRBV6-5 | CASSRQGAIYGYTF
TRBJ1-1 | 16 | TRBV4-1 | CASSQEWGRTNTEAFF
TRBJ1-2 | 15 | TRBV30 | CAWSVFGSANYGYTF
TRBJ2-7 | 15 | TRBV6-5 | CASISGRASSYEQYF
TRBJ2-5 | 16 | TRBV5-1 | CASSFLGLAGEETQYF
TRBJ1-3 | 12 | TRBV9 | CASSAQGNTIYF
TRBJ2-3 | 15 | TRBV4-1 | CASSQDSGTSGTQYF
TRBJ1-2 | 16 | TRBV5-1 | CASSFISRASDYGYTF
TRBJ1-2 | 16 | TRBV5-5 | CASSFAGAGANYGYTF
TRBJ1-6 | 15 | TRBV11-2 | CASRSRDRGNSPLHF
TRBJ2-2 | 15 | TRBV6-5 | CASSRRQGATGELFF
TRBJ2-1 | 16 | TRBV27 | CASSSPGQLIGHEQFF
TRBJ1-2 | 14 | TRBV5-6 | CASSLTGGAGGYTF
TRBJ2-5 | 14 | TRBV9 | CASSVGQAQETQYF
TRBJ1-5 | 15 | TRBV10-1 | CAIPTGGNSNQPQHF
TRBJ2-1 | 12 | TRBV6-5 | CASRSGGEEQFF
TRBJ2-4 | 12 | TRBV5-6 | CASSFRGEVQYF
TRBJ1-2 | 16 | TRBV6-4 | CASRTLPDRGEDGYTF
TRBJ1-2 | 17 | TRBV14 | CASSLKVPGQGASGYTF
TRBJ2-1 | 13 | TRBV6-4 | CASSRGRGYEQFF
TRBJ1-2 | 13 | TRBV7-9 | CASSPQGNYGYTF
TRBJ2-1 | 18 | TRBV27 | CASSLFFVGNATNNEQFF
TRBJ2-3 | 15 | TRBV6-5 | CASSYSPTSTDTQYF
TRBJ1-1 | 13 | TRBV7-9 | CASSLEGQTEAFF
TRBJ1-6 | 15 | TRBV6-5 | CASSYGQGLGSPLHF
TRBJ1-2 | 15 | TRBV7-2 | CASSLWTQEGYGYTF
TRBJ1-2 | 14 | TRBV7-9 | CASSLVGVSYGYTF
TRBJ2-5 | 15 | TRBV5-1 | CASSFQRGTRETQYF
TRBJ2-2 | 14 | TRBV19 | CASSMGGLIGELFF
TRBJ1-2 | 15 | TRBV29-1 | CSVLKTTGSDYGYTF
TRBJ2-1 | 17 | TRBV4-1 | CASSQDQEAGGLDEQFF
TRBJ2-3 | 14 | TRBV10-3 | CAIRGTGETDTQYF
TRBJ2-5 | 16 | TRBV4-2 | CASSQAIAGGQETQYF
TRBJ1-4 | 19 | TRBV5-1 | CASSPAGTGGYSTNEKLFF
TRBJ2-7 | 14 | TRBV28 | CASTQVGTPREQYF
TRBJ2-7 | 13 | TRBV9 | CASSVGSSYEQYF
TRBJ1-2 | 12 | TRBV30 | CASYTANYGYTF
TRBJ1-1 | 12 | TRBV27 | CASSFGQSEAFF
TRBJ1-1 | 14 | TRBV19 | CASSKQGRNTEAFF
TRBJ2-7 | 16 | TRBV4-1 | CASSQNTGGYLYEQYF
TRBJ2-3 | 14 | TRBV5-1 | CASSLVAGEDTQYF